This T cell receptor beta chain was obtained from a study of shared clonotypes between healthy human individuals. CDR1 LNHNV and CDR2 YYDKDF come from the germline V gene (reference sequence). This CDR3 spans 16 amino acids. Trimming removed 0 bases at V and 6 bases at J, with 15 bases between. Naive CD8 populations comprised CD45RO-negative cells positively selected for CCR7, excluding terminally differentiated effector memory CD45RA+ cells. The repertoire was sequenced with immunoSEQ multiplex PCR; TCRdb's copy has only in-frame clones and lacks some. The sample carries about 2.2 million clones, just over 90% recorded once.

The material sequenced was naive CD8+ T cells from PBMCs. The clonotype comes from a man aged 18 to 29 in good health. Some clones in this sample may be carry-over from other donors' samples. This chain uses TRBV15 with TRBJ2-1; possibly TRBD1 for D (5 bases). CDR3 sequence: CATSRDRAGWSNEQFF. The CDR3 nucleotides are TGTGCCACCAGCAGAGATCGGGCAGGGTGGAGCAATGAGCAGTTCTTC.